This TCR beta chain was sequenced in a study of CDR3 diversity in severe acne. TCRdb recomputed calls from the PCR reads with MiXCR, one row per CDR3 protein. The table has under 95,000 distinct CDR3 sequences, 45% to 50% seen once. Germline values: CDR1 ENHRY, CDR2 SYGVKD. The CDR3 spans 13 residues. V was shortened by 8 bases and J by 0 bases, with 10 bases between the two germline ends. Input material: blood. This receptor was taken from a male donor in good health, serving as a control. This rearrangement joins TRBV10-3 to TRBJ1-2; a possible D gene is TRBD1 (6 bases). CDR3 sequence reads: CAIGQISNYGYTF. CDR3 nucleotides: TGTGCCATCGGACAGATTTCTAACTATGGCTACACCTTC.